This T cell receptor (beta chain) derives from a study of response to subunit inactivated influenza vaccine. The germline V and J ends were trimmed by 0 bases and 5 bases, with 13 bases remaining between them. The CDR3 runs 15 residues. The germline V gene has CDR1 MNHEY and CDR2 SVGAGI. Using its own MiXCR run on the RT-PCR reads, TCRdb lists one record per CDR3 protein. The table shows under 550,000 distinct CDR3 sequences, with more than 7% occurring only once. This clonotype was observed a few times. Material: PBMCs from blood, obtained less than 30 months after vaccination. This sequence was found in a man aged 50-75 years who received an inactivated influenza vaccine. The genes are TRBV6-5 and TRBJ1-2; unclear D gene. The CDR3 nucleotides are TGTGCCAGCAGTTACTCGAAGGGCAGCGGGTATGGCTACACCTTC. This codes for CASSYSKGSGYGYTF.